The 15 T cell receptor beta chains in this list originate from one sample, sequenced in a study of metastatic and nonmetastatic thyroid tumors. Each patient came to thyroid surgery without any prior treatment (of any kind). TCRdb called clones again from the PCR reads with MiXCR. Of tens of thousands of clones in the sample, roughly 18% were seen once. Material: blood. The receptor set was obtained from a female donor with papillary thyroid cancer or a benign thyroid nodule (not recorded which). Some clones in this sample may be carry-over from other donors' samples.

In this sample, this clone turned up many times. J is TRBJ2-1 and V is TRBV10-3, with 9 positions matching TRBD1. The CDR3 sequence is 17 residues long. Germline CDR1 ENHRY, CDR2 SYGVKD. The junction had 8 bases not matched to a gene; V was cut back by 3 bases and J by 2 bases. CDR3 sequence: CAISDPGTGKTYNEQFF. In nucleotides, the CDR3 is TGTGCCATCAGTGATCCTGGGACAGGGAAAACCTACAATGAGCAGTTCTTC.

The chain is built from TRBV30 and TRBJ2-3, with 10 bases lining up with TRBD2. V trimming: 6 bases; J trimming: 5 bases; junction bases outside the gene matches: 11. Germline V gives CDR1 GTSNPN, CDR2 SVGIG (reference sequence). The CDR3 length is 15 residues. The CDR3 region has the DNA TGTGCCTGTAGACCGGGACTAGCGTTTATAGATACGCAGTATTTT. Translation gives CACRPGLAFIDTQYF.

This clone was counted ten times or more. The rearrangement joins TRBV10-1 to TRBJ2-7, with TRBD1 matching 9 bases. Germline V lookup: CDR1 WNHNN, CDR2 SYGVQD (reference sequence). V was pared by 8 bases and J by 4 bases, with 3 bases of the junction left unmatched. CDR3 length: 12 amino acids. CDR3 residues: CASGDRDYEQYF. The CDR3 DNA reads TGCGCCAGCGGGGACAGGGATTACGAGCAGTACTTC.

About this clone itself: A much larger clone sits a single nucleotide away, making a read error possible. The chain combines TRBV2 with TRBJ2-1, with a possible D match to TRBD1 (5 bases). This CDR3 comprises 12 residues. CDR1 is SNHLY, CDR2 FYNNEI, per germline. CDR3 residues: CASWGSYNGQFF. CDR3 in DNA: TGTGCCAGCTGGGGCTCCTACAATGGGCAGTTCTTC.

This clone was seen ten or more times. The rearrangement links TRBV4-1 to TRBJ2-5, with D unclear. Trimming cost V 0 bases and J 6 bases, with 8 bases left between them. The V gene's germline CDR1 is MGHRA and CDR2 YSYEKL. The CDR3 extends over 13 amino acids. The CDR3 is CASSQDPGKTQYF. The CDR3 coding sequence is TGCGCCAGCAGCCAAGATCCCGGCAAGACCCAGTACTTC.

V gene TRBV20-1 combines with J gene TRBJ2-7; TRBD1 agrees at 9 bases. Germline V gene data show CDR1 as DFQATT and CDR2 as SNEGSKA (reference sequence). The CDR3 has 12 amino acids. The CDR3 DNA reads as TGCGTTGGACAGGGGCAAAGGGACGAGCAGTACTTC. This encodes CVGQGQRDEQYF.

Ten or more counts support this clone. CDR3 DNA: TGTGCCTGGACCGGGACACACAATTCACCCCTCCACTTT. It is translated as CAWTGTHNSPLHF. The rearrangement joins TRBV30 to TRBJ1-6; D may be TRBD1 (6 bases). This CDR3 contains 13 residues. V dropped 4 bases and J dropped 7 bases, with 11 bases sitting between them. CDR1 GTSNPN and CDR2 SVGIG come from the germline V gene (reference sequence).

This clone was seen a few times. The chain couples TRBV6-4 to TRBJ1-6; D is uncertain. CDR3 length: 14 amino acids. Trimming pared 6 bases from V and 7 bases from J, leaving 13 bases between. Germline V gene data show CDR1 as MRHNA and CDR2 as SNTAGT. The CDR3 DNA sequence: TGTGCCAGCAGAACCCTCCAGGCGAATTCACCCCTCCACTTT. Amino acid sequence: CASRTLQANSPLHF.

This clone came up many times. The chain has TRBV11-2 and TRBJ2-2; 14 nucleotides match TRBD2. The CDR3 has 18 amino acids. The germline CDR1 and CDR2 sequences are SGHAT and FQNNGV. Trimming at V came to 2 bases and at J to 5 bases, leaving 7 bases not matched to a gene. CDR3 sequence reads: CASSLLTSGRAVTGELFF. For the CDR3, the DNA is TGTGCCAGCAGCTTACTGACTAGCGGGAGGGCCGTAACCGGGGAGCTGTTTTTT.

This clone was seen at least ten times. The chain carries TRBV29-1 and TRBJ2-5; a weak D match, TRBD2 (6 bases). Germline V gene data show CDR1 as SQVTM and CDR2 as ANQGSEA. The CDR3 runs to 11 residues. With 6 bases removed from V and 5 bases from J, the gap between germline ends came to 10 bases. The CDR3 protein is CSVGLGETQYF. The CDR3 bases are TGCAGCGTGGGACTCGGGGAGACCCAGTACTTC.

This clone was seen many times. This chain connects TRBV20-1 to TRBJ2-7, with 9 bases fitting TRBD2. The CDR3 totals 14 residues. Germline V gene lookup returns CDR1 DFQATT and CDR2 SNEGSKA (reference sequence). V shed 4 bases and J 7 bases; nucleotides not matched to a gene: 11. The CDR3: CSATGGREGLEQYF. CDR3 DNA: TGCAGTGCTACCGGCGGGCGGGAGGGCTTGGAGCAGTACTTC.

Ten or more counts support this clone. This sequence joins TRBV19 and TRBJ1-2; perhaps TRBD1 as D (6 bases). Looked up from germline, CDR1 is LNHDA and CDR2 is SQIVND (reference sequence). V was pared by 7 bases and J by 6 bases, with 15 bases between. The CDR3 spans 13 residues. For the CDR3, the DNA is TGTGCCAGTACCCGGACAGAGGTAAATGGCTACACCTTC. Residues: CASTRTEVNGYTF.

This clone was seen many times. This chain uses TRBV28 with TRBJ1-2; D remains ambiguous. V lost 7 bases, J lost 0 bases, and 9 bases lay in between. Germline V CDR1 and CDR2: MDHEN, SYDVKM. The length of the CDR3 is 13 residues. The CDR3 DNA reads TGTGCCAGCAAATCGGGCCCTAACTATGGCTACACCTTC. This encodes CASKSGPNYGYTF.

This clone was detected ten times or more. The chain is built from TRBV9 and TRBJ2-1, with TRBD2 matching 7 bases. This CDR3 comprises 17 residues. V shed 2 bases and J 1 base; nucleotides not matched to a gene: 9. The germline V gene has CDR1 SGDLS and CDR2 YYNGEE. CDR3 amino acids: CASSVRESGASYNEQFF. CDR3 bases: TGTGCCAGCAGCGTGAGAGAGAGCGGGGCGTCCTACAATGAGCAGTTCTTC.

This clone has a count of ten or more. The V and J genes are TRBV12-3 or TRBV12-4 and TRBJ2-2, with TRBD2 as a possible D gene (5 bases). Trimming removed 6 bases from V and 0 bases from J, with 14 bases in between. The CDR3 sequence is 16 residues long. The CDR3 here is CASSRKGRSNTGELFF. In DNA form, the CDR3 reads TGTGCCAGCAGCCGAAAAGGGAGATCGAACACCGGGGAGCTGTTTTTT.